These 9 T cell receptor beta chains were all obtained from the same sample, sequenced in a study of CD8 T cells in ankylosing spondylitis. TCRdb passed the 5' RACE reads through MiXCR, listing each CDR3 protein once. The data contain under 150,000 distinct CDR3 sequences, over 7% of them singletons. Sequenced sample: blood, either unsorted or a sorted T cell fraction (not recorded which). Every receptor here comes from a male donor with ankylosing spondylitis or in good health (not recorded which).

This clonotype was counted many times. In DNA, the CDR3 is TGCGCCAGCAGCGTATGGACAGCAAATGAAAAACTGTTTTTT. Residues: CASSVWTANEKLFF. The J gene is TRBJ1-4, the V gene TRBV5-1, with a weak D call TRBD1 (6 bases). The length of the CDR3 is 14 residues. Trimming pared 4 bases from V and 5 bases from J, leaving 12 bases between. Germline V gives CDR1 SGHRS, CDR2 YFSETQ.

This clonotype was counted many times. The chain links TRBV7-2 to TRBJ1-1; D is uncertain. V dropped 5 bases and J dropped 1 base, with 8 bases sitting between them. The germline V gene has CDR1 SGHTA and CDR2 FQGNSA. This CDR3 contains 13 residues. The CDR3 reads CASSRMKNTEAFF. CDR3 sequence (DNA): TGTGCCAGCAGCCGTATGAAGAACACTGAAGCTTTCTTT.

The chain's CDR3 is CSVESQDRLVTQYF. CDR3 in DNA: TGCAGCGTTGAGAGTCAGGACCGCCTGGTTACGCAGTATTTT. The chain uses TRBV29-1 and TRBJ2-3; D is ambiguous. This CDR3 has 14 residues. From germline, CDR1 is SQVTM and CDR2 ANQGSEA. V was clipped by 3 bases and J by 8 bases, with 18 bases between them.

There are many counts of this clonotype. The V and J genes are TRBV5-1 and TRBJ2-3; 9 bases are a match to TRBD2. The CDR3 totals 15 residues. Looked up from germline, CDR1 is SGHRS and CDR2 is YFSETQ. The J segment lost 7 bases and the V segment lost 0 bases, leaving 6 bases of the junction unmatched. This chain's CDR3 is CASSLVAGGPNTQYF. DNA for the CDR3: TGCGCCAGCAGCTTGGTGGCGGGAGGGCCAAATACGCAGTATTTT.

V gene TRBV10-3 combines with J gene TRBJ2-7, with D tentatively TRBD2 (6 bases). V lost 3 bases, J lost 7 bases, and 19 bases lay in between. This CDR3 is 15 amino acids long. Germline V gene sequence: CDR1 ENHRY, CDR2 SYGVKD. CDR3 protein: CAISEVQALGGEQYF. DNA for the CDR3: TGTGCCATCAGTGAAGTACAGGCCCTGGGAGGAGAGCAGTACTTC.

This clonotype was counted ten times or more. The J gene is TRBJ2-3, the V gene TRBV5-6; 8 nucleotides line up with TRBD2. Germline V lookup: CDR1 SGHDT, CDR2 YYEEEE. The V gene end was trimmed by 5 bases and the J gene end by 5 bases; junction bases not matched to a gene: 13. The CDR3 consists of 16 residues. For the CDR3, the DNA is TGTGCCAGCAGTACCGCTACGGGAGGGTATAGAGATACGCAGTATTTT. Translated: CASSTATGGYRDTQYF.

The J gene is TRBJ2-7, the V gene TRBV5-1, with D possibly matching TRBD2 (5 bases). The CDR3 has 17 residues. Trimming stripped 0 bases from V and 2 bases from J, with 18 bases between. Germline assignment: CDR1 SGHRS and CDR2 YFSETQ. The DNA of the CDR3 is TGCGCCAGCAGCTTGGCCGAGGGCGGCAGCCGAACCTACGAGCAGTACTTC. Its protein product is CASSLAEGGSRTYEQYF.

In its sample, this clonotype was seen many times. CDR3 nucleotide sequence: TGCAGTGCCTATAAACAGGACACGGGGACCTACGAGCAGTACTTC. Translation gives CSAYKQDTGTYEQYF. The chain carries TRBV20-1 and TRBJ2-7; either TRBD1 or TRBD2 may supply D (5 bases each). The germline V gene has CDR1 DFQATT and CDR2 SNEGSKA (reference sequence). Trimming removed 6 bases at V and 2 bases at J, with 20 bases between. This CDR3 has 15 amino acids.

The V gene is TRBV7-6, the J gene TRBJ2-2; D not certain. CDR1 and CDR2 (germline): SGHVS, FNYEAQ. The CDR3 loop spans 13 amino acids. The ends were cut back, 1 base at V and 5 bases at J, with 5 bases in the middle. The CDR3 spells CASSLGQTGELFF. The CDR3 DNA reads as TGTGCCAGCAGCTTAGGGCAGACCGGGGAGCTGTTTTTT.